Below, 30 T cell receptor beta chains from the same sample are listed, as sequenced in a study of blood T cell repertoires in COVID-19. Measured with immunoSEQ multiplex PCR; TCRdb has only the in-frame clones, and not every one. The table lists approximately 170,000 clones, about 83% of them singletons. The specimen sequenced was peripheral blood. The receptors originated from a man younger than 35 with active or convalescent COVID-19.

The chain joins TRBV28 to TRBJ1-5; no clear D. CDR3 size: 16 residues. With 4 bases removed from V and 4 bases from J, the gap between germline ends came to 17 bases. Germline V gene lookup returns CDR1 MDHEN and CDR2 SYDVKM. The CDR3, as DNA: TGTGCCAGCAGTTCGAAGACTTGGACTGATAATCAGCCCCAGCATTTT. This codes for CASSSKTWTDNQPQHF.

V and J are TRBV21-1 and TRBJ1-5; the listed D gene, TRBD1, was not tested against the DNA. TRBV21-1 is given as a pseudogene. This CDR3 spans 18 amino acids. For the CDR3, the DNA is TGTGCCAGCAGCCCCACAGGGGACAGGGCGCTCGGAGATCAGCCCCAGCATTTT. Amino acid sequence: CASSPTGDRALGDQPQHF.

The chain recombines TRBV5-1 with TRBJ2-1; possibly TRBD1 for D (6 bases). Germline lookup yields CDR1 SGHRS and CDR2 YFSETQ. There are 11 residues in the CDR3. The V and J ends lost 7 bases and 14 bases respectively, with 16 bases between them. DNA for the CDR3: TGCGCCAGCTTCCAGACAGGTTCGAAGTTCTTC. Protein: CASFQTGSKFF.

The chain has TRBV5-1 and TRBJ1-1; D remains ambiguous. From germline, CDR1 is SGHRS and CDR2 YFSETQ. This CDR3 has 12 residues. V was pared by 8 bases and J by 2 bases, with 10 bases between. DNA of the CDR3: TGCGCCAGTAGAACAGATAACACTGAAGCTTTCTTT. Amino acid sequence: CASRTDNTEAFF.

The gene calls are TRBV21-1 and TRBJ2-2; the table's D call TRBD2 went unverified against the DNA. TRBV21-1 is annotated as a pseudogene. CDR3 length: 15 amino acids. CDR3 residues: CASSIRPRGSGELFF. The CDR3 DNA sequence: TGTGCCAGCAGCATACGCCCGCGGGGGTCCGGGGAGCTGTTTTTT.

CDR3 residues: CASSKCPVGQNGITLYNEQFF. The DNA of the CDR3 is TGTGCCAGCAGCAAATGCCCTGTCGGTCAAAACGGGATTACTCTCTACAATGAGCAGTTCTTC. The J gene is TRBJ2-1, the V gene TRBV21-1; the table's D call TRBD2 went unverified against the DNA. TRBV21-1 is flagged as a pseudogene. This CDR3 has 21 residues.

This clone appeared a single time. The rearrangement uses TRBV5-1 and TRBJ1-5, with D perhaps matching TRBD1 (5 bases). Germline CDR1 reads SGHRS; CDR2 reads YFSETQ. The CDR3 contains 14 residues. Trimming cost V 4 bases and J 3 bases, with 11 bases left between them. CDR3 loop: CASSAGDDNQPQHF. The DNA for the CDR3 is TGCGCCAGCAGCGCGGGGGACGACAATCAGCCCCAGCATTTT.

This clone was counted only a few times. The chain links TRBV4-1 to TRBJ1-4; 7 bases agree with TRBD1. Germline loops: CDR1 MGHRA, CDR2 YSYEKL. The CDR3 loop spans 17 amino acids. V lost 0 bases and J lost 0; bases outside the gene matches: 4. The CDR3 DNA sequence: TGCGCCAGCAGCCAAGACCGCAGGGGGGCAACTAATGAAAAACTGTTTTTT. Residues: CASSQDRRGATNEKLFF.

The CDR3 protein is CATRNRVGDEKLFF. As DNA, the CDR3 is TGTGCCACACGGAACAGGGTGGGTGATGAAAAACTGTTTTTT. This chain connects TRBV2 to TRBJ1-4; tentatively, D is TRBD1 (6 bases). CDR3 length: 14 amino acids. The V gene lost 10 bases and the J gene lost 6 bases, with 18 bases spanning the gap. The germline V gene has CDR1 SNHLY and CDR2 FYNNEI.

The table lists this clone with a count of one. The chain links TRBV7-9 to TRBJ2-5; weak D call: TRBD2 (5 bases). The ends were cut back, 3 bases at V and 3 bases at J, with 8 bases in the middle. From germline, CDR1 is SEHNR and CDR2 FQNEAQ (reference sequence). The CDR3 is 13 residues long. The CDR3 DNA reads TGTGCCAGCAGCTTCCCCGGGGAAGAGACCCAGTACTTC. Its protein product is CASSFPGEETQYF.

This clone was recorded only once. V and J are TRBV19 and TRBJ2-4, with 7 nucleotides matching TRBD1. With 7 bases clipped from V and 6 bases from J, the junction kept 6 bases outside the gene matches. CDR1 is LNHDA and CDR2 is SQIVND in the germline V gene (reference sequence). The CDR3 totals 13 residues. The chain's CDR3 is CASTSTGSNIQYF. The CDR3 DNA reads as TGTGCCAGTACCTCGACAGGGTCAAACATTCAGTACTTC. Filled out from reference TRBV19 and TRBJ2-4, the complete variable domain reads DGGITQSPKYLFRKEGQNVTLSCEQNLNHDAMYWYRQDPGQGLRLIYYSQIVNDFQKGDIAEGYSVSREKKESFPLTVTSAQKNPTAFYLCASTSTGSNIQYFGAGTRLSVL.

V is TRBV29-1 and J is TRBJ1-1, with D possibly matching TRBD1 (6 bases). CDR1 is SQVTM, CDR2 ANQGSEA, per germline. The CDR3 has 13 amino acids. The V end lost 5 bases, the J end lost 0 bases, and 10 bases lay between the germline ends. The CDR3 DNA is TGCAGCGTTTATCAGGGGTTGAACACTGAAGCTTTCTTT. Amino acids: CSVYQGLNTEAFF. The whole variable domain, remainder taken from reference TRBV29-1 and TRBJ1-1, is SAVISQKPSRDICQRGTSLTIQCQVDSQVTMMFWYRQQPGQSLTLIATANQGSEATYESGFVIDKFPISRPNLTFSTLTVSNMSPEDSSIYLCSVYQGLNTEAFFGQGTRLTVV.

The chain couples TRBV28 to TRBJ2-7, with 7 bases aligning to TRBD1. With 6 bases clipped from V and 4 bases from J, the junction kept 9 bases outside the gene matches. Per germline, CDR1 MDHEN and CDR2 SYDVKM. The length of the CDR3 is 14 residues. The CDR3 nucleotides read TGTGCCAGCAGCCCGTCACAGGGGTCGTACGAGCAGTACTTC. Its protein product is CASSPSQGSYEQYF. Combining the CDR3 with reference TRBV28 and TRBJ2-7 gives the whole variable domain DVKVTQSSRYLVKRTGEKVFLECVQDMDHENMFWYRQDPGLGLRLIYFSYDVKMKEKGDIPEGYSVSREKKERFSLILESASTNQTSMYLCASSPSQGSYEQYFGPGTRLTVT.

The rearrangement links TRBV4-3 to TRBJ1-1; D unresolved. The CDR3 is 15 amino acids. Per germline, CDR1 LGHNA and CDR2 YSLEER. The V end was cut by 1 base, the J end by 4 bases, with 13 bases between. The CDR3 protein is CASSQVIEQFTEAFF. The CDR3 bases are TGCGCCAGCAGCCAAGTAATCGAACAGTTCACTGAAGCTTTCTTT.

CDR3 coding DNA: TGTGCCAGCTCACCGCAAGGAGAAAACTATGGCTACACCTTC. This translates into CASSPQGENYGYTF. The V and J genes are TRBV18 and TRBJ1-2; no reliable D call. The CDR3 is 14 amino acids. Trimming cost V 3 bases and J 2 bases, with 10 bases left between them. The germline V gene has CDR1 KGHSH and CDR2 LQKENI.

The chain is built from TRBV28 and TRBJ1-2; D gene ambiguous. The CDR3 contains 13 residues. CDR1 is MDHEN, CDR2 SYDVKM, per germline. Deletions cut 5 bases from V and 5 bases from J, with 12 bases between. DNA of the CDR3: TGTGCCAGCAGTCGCCTTTCGGGGTATGGCTACACCTTC. It yields the protein CASSRLSGYGYTF.

As DNA, the CDR3 is TGTGCCAGCAGTCCCGGACAGGAGCAGTTCTTC. Residues: CASSPGQEQFF. This chain uses TRBV6-6 with TRBJ2-1; D is perhaps TRBD1 (6 bases). V gave up 5 bases and J gave up 10 bases, with 9 bases separating them. Germline CDR1 MNHNY, CDR2 SVGAGI (reference sequence). The length of the CDR3 is 11 residues.

The chain uses TRBV7-2 and TRBJ1-2; maybe TRBD1 (6 bases). Germline assignment: CDR1 SGHTA and CDR2 FQGNSA. This CDR3 spans 16 amino acids. Trimming shortened V by 4 bases and J by 3 bases, and 18 bases separated the two germline ends. The CDR3 spells CASSSNPTGVYYGYTF. The CDR3 DNA sequence: TGTGCCAGCAGCTCGAATCCGACAGGAGTCTACTATGGCTACACCTTC.

Here the CDR3 DNA reads TGTGCCAGCAGCGTAGGGCGCGGTACCGCCTACGAGCAGTACTTC. Amino acids: CASSVGRGTAYEQYF. J is TRBJ2-7 and V is TRBV9; D uncertain. V lost 0 bases to trimming and J lost 2 bases, with 12 bases between them. CDR1 is SGDLS and CDR2 is YYNGEE in the germline V gene. The CDR3 loop spans 15 amino acids.

The chain couples TRBV6-5 to TRBJ2-3; TRBD2 matches 8 bases. This CDR3 region has 15 residues. Germline loops: CDR1 MNHEY, CDR2 SVGAGI. Trimming at V came to 6 bases and at J to 0 bases, leaving 5 bases not matched to a gene. CDR3 nucleotides: TGTGCCAGCAGCTCATTAGCGGGGAGCACAGATACGCAGTATTTT. Protein product: CASSSLAGSTDTQYF.

The chain recombines TRBV7-2 with TRBJ1-2; 7 bases are shared with TRBD1. The CDR3 consists of 14 residues. Germline CDR1 reads SGHTA; CDR2 reads FQGNSA. J gave up 4 bases and V 3 bases, and 5 bases lay outside the gene matches. The CDR3 DNA is TGTGCCAGCAGCTTTGCGACAGGGATCTATGGCTACACCTTC. Encoded protein: CASSFATGIYGYTF.

The DNA of the CDR3 is TGTGCCAGCAGGGACAGGGAGGGTTCTGGCTACACCTTC. It yields the protein CASRDREGSGYTF. The rearrangement uses TRBV25-1 and TRBJ1-2; 8 bases are a match to TRBD1. The CDR3 is 13 amino acids. In germline, CDR1 is MGHDK, CDR2 SYGVNS. Trimming cost V 6 bases and J 7 bases; bases outside gene matches: 7.

This clone occurred once. J is TRBJ1-5 and V is TRBV5-6; D is perhaps TRBD1 (6 bases). Germline loops: CDR1 SGHDT, CDR2 YYEEEE. The ends were cut back, 3 bases at V and 2 bases at J, with 15 bases in the middle. The CDR3 has 16 amino acids. CDR3 sequence: CASSSGQSLGNQPQHF. CDR3 DNA sequence: TGTGCCAGCAGCTCTGGACAGTCTTTGGGCAATCAGCCCCAGCATTTT.

This chain links TRBV27 with TRBJ1-5; 7 bases line up with TRBD1. The CDR3 is 15 residues long. Germline V gene data show CDR1 as MNHEY and CDR2 as SMNVEV (reference sequence). The trim removed 0 bases at V and 7 bases at J, leaving 6 bases unmatched. CDR3 in amino acids: CASSLSGQGGQPQHF. Here the CDR3 DNA reads TGTGCCAGCAGTTTATCGGGGCAGGGGGGACAGCCCCAGCATTTT.

The J gene is TRBJ2-3, the V gene TRBV23-1; possibly TRBD1 for D (6 bases). TRBV23-1 is sorted into the ORF group, with uncertain function. V was cut by 0 bases and J by 2 bases, with 15 bases left in between. This CDR3 has 17 residues. CDR3 nucleotide sequence: TGCGCCAGCAGTCAATCTACAGGGTATTGGTCCACAGATACGCAGTATTTT. Its translation is CASSQSTGYWSTDTQYF.

This clone was detected once. V and J are TRBV28 and TRBJ1-1; TRBD1 might be the D (6 bases). CDR3 size: 14 residues. Germline V gene data show CDR1 as MDHEN and CDR2 as SYDVKM. Deletions cut 2 bases from V and 11 bases from J, with 18 bases between. This CDR3 reads CASSLAGVGPEAFF. DNA of the CDR3: TGTGCCAGCAGTTTAGCAGGGGTAGGCCCCGAGGCTTTCTTT.

Ten or more counts support this clone. The chain's CDR3 is CASTLFKLRNTIYF. For the CDR3, the DNA is TGTGCCAGCACCCTTTTTAAGCTGCGTAACACCATATATTTT. The gene calls are TRBV21-1 and TRBJ1-3. TRBV21-1 is a pseudogene. The CDR3 length is 14 residues.

The rearrangement links TRBV12-3 or TRBV12-4 to TRBJ1-2; D might be TRBD1 (6 bases). This CDR3 contains 12 residues. V lost 5 bases to trimming and J lost 8 bases, with 12 bases between them. CDR3 sequence reads: CASSQYRVGYTF. CDR3 nucleotides: TGTGCCAGCAGTCAATACAGGGTCGGCTACACCTTC.

The chain joins TRBV30 to TRBJ2-1; D is perhaps TRBD2 (5 bases). The CDR3 spans 13 residues. V lost 0 bases and J 10 bases, leaving 13 bases between the germline ends. The germline CDR1 and CDR2 sequences are GTSNPN and SVGIG (reference sequence). In DNA form, the CDR3 reads TGTGCCTGGAGTGTCGGCGGGCGTGGGGAGCAGTTCTTC. It codes for CAWSVGGRGEQFF.

The V gene is TRBV6-5, the J gene TRBJ1-2; maybe TRBD1 (5 bases). The CDR3 contains 14 residues. Germline CDR1 reads MNHEY; CDR2 reads SVGAGI. Trimming removed 0 bases at V and 6 bases at J, with 11 bases between. CDR3 in DNA: TGTGCCAGCAGTTACTCGGGGCAGGGTCATGGCTACACCTTC. This sequence encodes CASSYSGQGHGYTF.